This TCR beta chain was documented in a study of T cell responses to AZD1222 COVID-19 vaccine. Profiling relied on immunoSEQ multiplex PCR, and the TCRdb table lists in-frame clones only, not all of them. The repertoire holds roughly 170,000 clones, 90% seen once, with about 3% in the top ten. The CDR3 has 15 residues. The germline V and J ends were trimmed by 0 bases and 0 bases, with 8 bases remaining between them. CDR1 and CDR2 from the germline V gene are PRHDT and FYEKMQ (reference sequence). The sequencing here drew on peripheral blood, taken on day 0 of AZD1222 vaccination. This receptor was taken from an adult in good health. V and J are TRBV13 and TRBJ1-1; D gene ambiguous. The CDR3 region has the DNA TGTGCCAGCAGCTTAGGTGCTCCCATGAACACTGAAGCTTTCTTT. Translation: CASSLGAPMNTEAFF.